The 20 T cell receptor beta chains below all came from one sample that was sequenced in a study of early T cells in non-severe SARS-CoV-2 infection. Via MiXCR, TCRdb re-called the 5' RACE reads, giving one row per CDR3 protein. The sample yields about 68,000 distinct CDR3 sequences, about 11% seen once. Sequenced material: whole blood. All receptors come from an adult who was a healthcare worker with PCR-confirmed SARS-CoV-2 infection or an uninfected control (not recorded which).

This clonotype was seen a handful of times. The chain carries TRBV7-2 and TRBJ1-1; 7 nucleotides match TRBD1. This CDR3 contains 14 residues. Germline V gene data show CDR1 as SGHTA and CDR2 as FQGNSA. J gave up 0 bases and V 6 bases, and 4 bases lay outside the gene matches. CDR3 sequence: CASSTTGVNTEAFF. CDR3 DNA sequence: TGTGCCAGCAGTACTACAGGGGTGAACACTGAAGCTTTCTTT.

The gene calls are TRBV20-1 and TRBJ2-1; 14 positions agree with TRBD2. The V gene's germline CDR1 is DFQATT and CDR2 SNEGSKA (reference sequence). The CDR3 is made up of 16 amino acids. V lost 1 base, J lost 7 bases, and 6 bases stayed unmatched. CDR3 coding DNA: TGCAGTGCTAGAGTTGAGGGGACTAGCGGGAGAAATGAGCAGTTCTTC. As protein: CSARVEGTSGRNEQFF.

The V call is TRBV5-1, the J call TRBJ1-2; 9 bases agree with TRBD1. The CDR3 contains 14 residues. Looked up from germline, CDR1 is SGHRS and CDR2 is YFSETQ. The junction had 3 bases not matched to a gene; V was cut back by 3 bases and J by 3 bases. Here the CDR3 DNA reads TGCGCCAGCAGCTCACAGGGGGCTGACTATGGCTACACCTTC. Its protein is CASSSQGADYGYTF. The variable domain in full, completed from reference TRBV5-1 and TRBJ1-2, reads KAGVTQTPRYLIKTRGQQVTLSCSPISGHRSVSWYQQTPGQGLQFLFEYFSETQRNKGNFPGRFSGRQFSNSRSEMNVSTLELGDSALYLCASSSQGADYGYTFGSGTRLTVV.

This clonotype was counted ten times or more. The chain uses TRBV7-9 and TRBJ1-1; weak D call: TRBD1 (6 bases). The CDR3 is 14 amino acids. Trimming cost V 4 bases and J 6 bases, with 15 bases left between them. Germline CDR1 is SEHNR and CDR2 is FQNEAQ (reference sequence). For the CDR3, the DNA is TGTGCCAGCAGCTCCTCTGCCGGGACATCTGAAGCTTTCTTT. Amino acids: CASSSSAGTSEAFF.

The sample holds a few counts of this clonotype. The chain combines TRBV5-1 with TRBJ2-5, with D possibly being TRBD1 (6 bases). The length of the CDR3 is 16 residues. Per the germline V gene, CDR1 is SGHRS and CDR2 is YFSETQ. V shed 0 bases and J shed 4 bases, with 16 bases lying between them. CDR3 DNA sequence: TGCGCCAGCAGCTTGGATCGGCTGGGGGCCCCAGAGACCCAGTACTTC. It translates to CASSLDRLGAPETQYF.

This clonotype was picked up many times. This chain joins TRBV30 and TRBJ1-1; D gene unclear. CDR3 length equals 13 residues. Trimming left V 2 bases short and J 1 base short, with 8 bases between. Germline V gene lookup returns CDR1 GTSNPN and CDR2 SVGIG (reference sequence). CDR3 protein: CAWSSEKNTEAFF. The DNA of the CDR3 is TGTGCCTGGAGTTCCGAAAAGAACACTGAAGCTTTCTTT.

The gene calls are TRBV27 and TRBJ2-5; D not resolved. CDR1 is MNHEY, CDR2 SMNVEV, per germline (reference sequence). The CDR3 runs to 13 residues. V dropped 5 bases and J dropped 0 bases, with 7 bases sitting between them. The DNA for the CDR3 is TGTGCCAGCAGTCCGCTAAACCAAGAGACCCAGTACTTC. It specifies CASSPLNQETQYF.

The chain combines TRBV12-3 or TRBV12-4 with TRBJ1-2; 9 bases fit TRBD1. Trimming removed 7 bases from V and 3 bases from J; junction bases left unmatched: 6. The CDR3 covers 14 residues. The CDR3 DNA is TGTGCCAGCAATGGACAGGGGACGTACTATGGCTACACCTTC. Translating gives CASNGQGTYYGYTF.

This clonotype was counted only a few times. The chain links TRBV7-8 to TRBJ1-1, with 9 bases lining up with TRBD1. Per the germline V gene, CDR1 is SGHVS and CDR2 is FQNEAQ. J gave up 1 base and V 7 bases, and 4 bases lay outside the gene matches. The CDR3 has 14 amino acids. CDR3 residues: CASKTGGANTEAFF. The DNA for the CDR3 is TGTGCCAGCAAGACAGGGGGAGCGAACACTGAAGCTTTCTTT. The full variable domain, in which reference TRBV7-8 and TRBJ1-1 provide the parts outside the CDR3, is GAGVSQSPRYKVAKRGQDVALRCDPISGHVSLFWYQQALGQGPEFLTYFQNEAQLDKSGLPSDRFFAERPEGSVSTLKIQRTQQEDSAVYLCASKTGGANTEAFFGQGTRLTVV.

The chain is built from TRBV7-9 and TRBJ2-1; the match to TRBD2 covers 7 bases. Germline lookup yields CDR1 SEHNR and CDR2 FQNEAQ (reference sequence). This CDR3 is built from 16 residues. V was clipped by 1 base and J by 9 bases; unmatched bases: 12. CDR3 nucleotide sequence: TGTGCCAGCAGCTTAGGGGCGGGAGTCGTTCGGGGTGAGCAGTTCTTC. Encoded protein: CASSLGAGVVRGEQFF.

This clonotype was counted only a few times. The chain joins TRBV20-1 to TRBJ2-3, with 8 positions matching TRBD1. This CDR3 region has 12 residues. CDR1 and CDR2 (germline): DFQATT, SNEGSKA (reference sequence). Written as DNA, the CDR3 is TGCAGCACAACAGGGGGGTCAGATACGCAGTATTTT. This codes for CSTTGGSDTQYF.

This clonotype has only a few counts. V and J are TRBV11-2 and TRBJ2-2; either TRBD1 or TRBD2 may supply D (6 bases each). Germline CDR1 and CDR2: SGHAT and FQNNGV. The CDR3 length is 15 residues. Deletions cut 4 bases from V and 6 bases from J, with 15 bases between. The CDR3 sequence is CASSWSPEGAGELFF. In nucleotides, the CDR3 is TGTGCCAGCAGCTGGAGCCCGGAGGGGGCCGGGGAGCTGTTTTTT.

The table lists this clonotype with a few counts. The chain uses TRBV5-1 and TRBJ2-1; D ambiguous. Trimming left V 4 bases short and J 8 bases short, with 13 bases between. The germline gives CDR1 SGHRS, CDR2 YFSETQ. CDR3 length equals 13 residues. The CDR3 coding sequence is TGCGCCAGCAGCGGTGGGGTTGGCTATGAGCAGTTCTTC. Translation: CASSGGVGYEQFF.

This rearrangement joins TRBV4-1 to TRBJ1-1; D remains ambiguous. V was cut by 6 bases and J by 2 bases, with 7 bases left in between. The CDR3 extends over 12 amino acids. CDR1 and CDR2 from the germline V gene are MGHRA and YSYEKL. The CDR3, as DNA: TGCGCCAGCAGTCAGTTAAACACTGAAGCTTTCTTT. This translates into CASSQLNTEAFF.

A remark on this clonotype: The junction shows a germline mismatch at one end, possibly a read error. The chain combines TRBV7-9 with TRBJ2-1, with 10 bases that match TRBD2. The CDR3 is 16 amino acids. CDR1 SEHNR and CDR2 FQNEAQ come from the germline V gene (reference sequence). The CDR3 DNA reads TGTGCCAGCAGCCTAGCCCTAGCGGGAGTAGTCAATGAGCAGTTCTTC. Translation gives CASSLALAGVVNEQFF.

V usage is TRBV15 and J usage is TRBJ1-2, with a possible D match to TRBD1 (5 bases). Trimming removed 0 bases at V and 4 bases at J, with 12 bases between. The CDR3 contains 15 residues. Germline V gene data show CDR1 as LNHNV and CDR2 as YYDKDF (reference sequence). The CDR3 sequence is CATSRDRGAVYGYTF. For the CDR3, the DNA is TGTGCCACCAGCAGAGATAGAGGGGCAGTCTATGGCTACACCTTC.

The chain carries TRBV10-3 and TRBJ1-1; TRBD1 agrees at 7 bases. J gave up 4 bases and V 5 bases, and 4 bases lay outside the gene matches. This CDR3 region has 13 residues. Looked up from germline, CDR1 is ENHRY and CDR2 is SYGVKD. The CDR3 here is CAISKQGLTEAFF. The CDR3 DNA follows: TGTGCCATCAGTAAACAGGGGCTCACTGAAGCTTTCTTT.

This clonotype has more than one count but fewer than ten. The chain uses TRBV12-3 or TRBV12-4 and TRBJ1-1, with D possibly TRBD1 on 6 matching bases. Trimming shortened V by 3 bases and J by 9 bases, and 14 bases separated the two germline ends. There are 13 residues in the CDR3. The CDR3 DNA reads TGTGCCAGCAGTTTTGGGGGCCAGGGTAAAGCTTTCTTT. It encodes CASSFGGQGKAFF.

This clonotype was detected only a few times. The chain recombines TRBV6-2 or TRBV6-3 with TRBJ2-7; weak D call: TRBD2 (7 bases). Trimming removed 5 bases at V and 0 bases at J, with 17 bases between. CDR1 and CDR2 from the germline V gene are MNHEY and SVGEGT. This CDR3 is 16 amino acids long. The CDR3 sequence is CASSARGRPSSYEQYF. The CDR3 DNA reads TGTGCCAGCAGTGCGCGGGGGCGACCTAGCTCCTACGAGCAGTACTTC.

This clonotype has ten or more counts. The J gene is TRBJ2-3, the V gene TRBV20-1; D uncertain. The CDR3 runs to 14 residues. Germline CDR1 and CDR2: DFQATT and SNEGSKA (reference sequence). The V end was cut by 4 bases, the J end by 0 bases, with 11 bases between. CDR3 amino acids: CSAKPVTSTDTQYF. CDR3 coding DNA: TGCAGTGCTAAGCCCGTAACTAGCACAGATACGCAGTATTTT.